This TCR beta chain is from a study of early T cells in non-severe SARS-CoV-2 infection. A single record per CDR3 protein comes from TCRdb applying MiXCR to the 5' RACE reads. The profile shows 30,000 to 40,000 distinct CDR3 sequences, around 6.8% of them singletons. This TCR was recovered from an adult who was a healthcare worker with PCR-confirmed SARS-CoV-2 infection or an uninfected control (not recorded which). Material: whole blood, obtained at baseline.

For the CDR3, the DNA is TGTGCCAGCAGTCAGGGGACAGGGAAATTCTCTGGAAACACCATATATTTT. Its protein is CASSQGTGKFSGNTIYF. The chain uses TRBV28 and TRBJ1-3; 9 bases agree with TRBD1. CDR3 length: 17 amino acids. With V trimmed by 5 bases and J by 0 bases, 8 bases remained unmatched. Germline CDR1 reads MDHEN; CDR2 reads SYDVKM.